The 30 T cell receptor beta chains given below trace back to one sample, sequenced in a study of long-term antiretroviral therapy in people with HIV. Researchers ran immunoSEQ v3.0 at survey level. The assay was immunoSEQ multiplex PCR, and TCRdb's table has in-frame clones only and misses some. The sample carries tens of thousands of clones, approximately 87% recorded once. The sample in question was unsorted PBMCs, obtained 1.2 years after starting antiretroviral therapy. The source of these receptors is a woman between 50 and 59 years old with HIV.

The chain carries TRBV4-2 and TRBJ2-5; a weak D match, TRBD2 (5 bases). Trimming pared 0 bases from V and 1 base from J, leaving 9 bases between. Germline CDR1 LGHNA, CDR2 YNFKEQ. This CDR3 is 15 amino acids long. Here the CDR3 DNA reads TGTGCCAGCAGCCAAGATGGGAGCATCCAAGAGACCCAGTACTTC. This translates into CASSQDGSIQETQYF.

The rearrangement uses TRBV9 and TRBJ2-2; D perhaps matches TRBD2 (6 bases). The V end was cut by 5 bases, the J end by 6 bases, with 8 bases between. This CDR3 comprises 12 residues. Germline V gene data show CDR1 as SGDLS and CDR2 as YYNGEE. The CDR3 region is CASRTSSGELFF. CDR3 nucleotides: TGTGCCAGCAGAACTAGCTCCGGGGAGCTGTTTTTT.

As concerns this clone: A junction boundary mismatches the germline segment, possibly from a read error. The chain combines TRBV10-3 with TRBJ1-1; 8 positions match TRBD1. This CDR3 contains 13 residues. Germline V CDR1 and CDR2: ENHRY, SYGVKD. This CDR3 reads CANSYRGSTEAFF. DNA of the CDR3: TGTGCCAACAGTTACAGGGGGAGCACTGAAGCTTTCTTT.

The chain employs TRBV30 and TRBJ1-1; D ambiguous. V dropped 4 bases and J dropped 4 bases, with 13 bases sitting between them. The CDR3 consists of 13 residues. CDR1 is GTSNPN, CDR2 SVGIG, per germline (reference sequence). The CDR3 here is CAWMGLGFTEAFF. The CDR3 DNA reads as TGTGCCTGGATGGGTTTAGGGTTCACTGAAGCTTTCTTT.

This chain joins TRBV18 and TRBJ2-3; 8 nucleotides match TRBD1. The CDR3 totals 15 residues. Germline trimming cut 3 bases from V and 5 bases from J; bases unmatched to any gene: 7. Germline CDR1 is KGHSH and CDR2 is LQKENI. The CDR3 reads CASSPSGGSGDTQYF. The CDR3 DNA follows: TGTGCCAGCTCACCTTCAGGGGGCTCAGGAGATACGCAGTATTTT.

The chain recombines TRBV10-2 with TRBJ2-3, with 10 bases matching TRBD2. The CDR3 consists of 14 residues. Germline loops: CDR1 WSHSY, CDR2 SAAADI. V dropped 7 bases and J dropped 4; count of bases not matched to a gene: 5. The CDR3: CASMMSGGADTQYF. DNA of the CDR3: TGCGCCAGCATGATGAGCGGGGGGGCAGATACGCAGTATTTT.

The genes are TRBV6-5 and TRBJ1-5; D is ambiguous. This CDR3 contains 13 residues. V was clipped by 4 bases and J by 4 bases, with 8 bases between them. CDR1 and CDR2 (germline): MNHEY, SVGAGI. The CDR3: CASSSGVNQPQHF. Here the CDR3 DNA reads TGTGCCAGCAGTTCCGGGGTAAATCAGCCCCAGCATTTT.

The chain employs TRBV9 and TRBJ2-2, with D unresolved. The germline V gene has CDR1 SGDLS and CDR2 YYNGEE. The CDR3 is 15 amino acids. Trimming stripped 4 bases from V and 4 bases from J, with 14 bases between. CDR3 sequence: CASSPRLRTTGELFF. The CDR3, as DNA: TGTGCCAGCAGCCCCCGTCTCCGGACCACCGGGGAGCTGTTTTTT. The full variable domain, its missing parts supplied by reference TRBV9 and TRBJ2-2, is DSGVTQTPKHLITATGQRVTLRCSPRSGDLSVYWYQQSLDQGLQFLIQYYNGEERAKGNILERFSAQQFPDLHSELNLSSLELGDSALYFCASSPRLRTTGELFFGEGSRLTVL.

The V and J genes are TRBV9 and TRBJ1-1; D possibly corresponds to TRBD1 (5 bases). CDR1 and CDR2 from the germline V gene are SGDLS and YYNGEE. Deletions cut 2 bases from V and 1 base from J, with 12 bases between. The CDR3 has 15 amino acids. CDR3 residues: CASSVSPGGNTEAFF. The CDR3 coding sequence is TGTGCCAGCAGCGTCTCCCCTGGGGGGAACACTGAAGCTTTCTTT.

The count of this clone is one. CDR3 nucleotide sequence: TGTGCCAGCAGCCCGAGTAGAGCTAACACCGGGGAGCTGTTTTTT. This sequence encodes CASSPSRANTGELFF. V and J are TRBV7-3 and TRBJ2-2; no clear D gene. Trimming cost V 5 bases and J 2 bases, with 12 bases left between them. The CDR3 is 15 residues long. Looked up from germline, CDR1 is SGHTA and CDR2 is FQGTGA.

There are a few counts of this clone. The CDR3 coding sequence is TGTGCCAGCAGCTTAATGGGGCCATTGAACACTGAAGCTTTCTTT. Protein: CASSLMGPLNTEAFF. The rearrangement links TRBV13 to TRBJ1-1; possible D gene TRBD1, 5 bases. The V end lost 2 bases, the J end lost 0 bases, and 10 bases lay between the germline ends. The germline gives CDR1 PRHDT, CDR2 FYEKMQ (reference sequence). The CDR3 is made up of 15 amino acids. The full variable domain, its missing parts supplied by reference TRBV13 and TRBJ1-1, is AAGVIQSPRHLIKEKRETATLKCYPIPRHDTVYWYQQGPGQDPQFLISFYEKMQSDKGSIPDRFSAQQFSDYHSELNMSSLELGDSALYFCASSLMGPLNTEAFFGQGTRLTVV.

This rearrangement joins TRBV11-2 to TRBJ1-1; TRBD1 might be the D (5 bases). CDR3 length: 16 amino acids. Trimming removed 4 bases from V and 4 bases from J, with 19 bases in between. The germline gives CDR1 SGHAT, CDR2 FQNNGV. CDR3 in amino acids: CASSSRGPGMGTEAFF. The CDR3 region has the DNA TGTGCCAGCAGCTCTAGGGGCCCGGGAATGGGCACTGAAGCTTTCTTT.

This sequence joins TRBV5-1 and TRBJ2-5; tentatively, D is TRBD1 (6 bases). The V gene's germline CDR1 is SGHRS and CDR2 YFSETQ. V was cut by 6 bases and J by 5 bases, with 14 bases left in between. The CDR3 consists of 13 residues. The CDR3 reads CASNFGQRETQYF. For the CDR3, the DNA is TGCGCCAGCAACTTCGGACAGCGGGAGACCCAGTACTTC.

The gene calls are TRBV9 and TRBJ1-3; TRBD1 is a possible D gene (5 bases). The CDR3 spans 15 residues. Germline-derived CDR1 and CDR2 are SGDLS and YYNGEE. V gave up 4 bases and J gave up 3 bases, with 14 bases separating them. The CDR3 coding sequence is TGTGCCAGCAGCCCTCGGGGCCCTCGTGGAAACACCATATATTTT. Translation: CASSPRGPRGNTIYF.

V and J are TRBV5-6 and TRBJ2-5; possibly TRBD2 for D (6 bases). This CDR3 is built from 17 residues. Trimming removed 3 bases from V and 2 bases from J, with 20 bases in between. Germline V gene data show CDR1 as SGHDT and CDR2 as YYEEEE. The CDR3 DNA follows: TGTGCCAGCAGCTGGGGAGGCGGCGCGACAAGTCAAGAGACCCAGTACTTC. Translating it yields CASSWGGGATSQETQYF.

This chain connects TRBV29-1 to TRBJ2-2; D is unresolved. The CDR3 has 13 amino acids. V shed 4 bases and J shed 0 bases, with 6 bases lying between them. CDR1 and CDR2 (germline): SQVTM, ANQGSEA. CDR3 loop: CSVGVSNTGELFF. CDR3 DNA: TGCAGCGTTGGGGTCTCGAACACCGGGGAGCTGTTTTTT.

This chain connects TRBV5-1 to TRBJ1-2; D gene ambiguous. The CDR3 is made up of 15 amino acids. The germline V gene has CDR1 SGHRS and CDR2 YFSETQ. Between the trimmed V and J ends, which lost 3 bases and 4 bases, there was a span of 16 bases. The CDR3 sequence: CASSSSYGPFYGYTF. CDR3 nucleotide sequence: TGCGCCAGCAGCTCGTCTTACGGGCCGTTCTATGGCTACACCTTC.

The CDR3 DNA is TGCGCCAGCAGCCACGGGCCTAAAGCTTTCTTT. It yields the protein CASSHGPKAFF. V usage is TRBV4-3 and J usage is TRBJ1-1; D uncertain. Trimming shortened V by 3 bases and J by 9 bases, and 8 bases separated the two germline ends. CDR3 length equals 11 residues. Germline V lookup: CDR1 LGHNA, CDR2 YSLEER.

Concerning this clone: The junction departs from the called germline gene at one end, perhaps through a read error. V is TRBV7-7 and J is TRBJ2-1, with D unclear. This CDR3 region has 16 residues. Per germline, CDR1 SSHAT and CDR2 FNYEAQ (reference sequence). CDR3 nucleotides: TGTGCTAGCAGCTCCCGGACCCATCACCACTACAATGAGCAGTTCTTC. The encoded protein is CASSSRTHHHYNEQFF.

The chain couples TRBV5-8 to TRBJ2-3; D is unresolved. V lost 4 bases and J 0 bases, leaving 15 bases between the germline ends. Germline lookup yields CDR1 SGHTS and CDR2 YDEGEE. The CDR3 extends over 16 amino acids. CDR3 in amino acids: CASSPGRYTSTDTQYF. As DNA, the CDR3 is TGTGCCAGCAGCCCCGGCCGTTATACTAGCACAGATACGCAGTATTTT.

A word on this clone: The same CDR3 arises from other DNA sequences in this sample as well. The chain joins TRBV6-5 to TRBJ1-6, with a possible D match to TRBD1 (5 bases). CDR3 length equals 15 residues. The V gene lost 0 bases and the J gene lost 10 bases, with 13 bases spanning the gap. CDR1 and CDR2 from the germline V gene are MNHEY and SVGAGI. CDR3 coding DNA: TGTGCCAGCAGTTACTCCGCGCAGGGTGGGTCACCCCTCCACTTT. The encoded protein is CASSYSAQGGSPLHF.

V gene TRBV7-3 combines with J gene TRBJ2-5; 8 bases align to TRBD1. The V segment lost 2 bases and the J segment 2 bases; nucleotides outside the gene matches: 4. CDR3 size: 15 residues. The germline CDR1 and CDR2 sequences are SGHTA and FQGTGA. CDR3 sequence: CASSLGQGRQETQYF. CDR3 nucleotide sequence: TGTGCCAGCAGCTTAGGACAGGGAAGGCAAGAGACCCAGTACTTC.

The rearrangement links TRBV7-2 to TRBJ2-3, with 7 bases that match TRBD2. V dropped 5 bases and J dropped 4; count of bases not matched to a gene: 9. The CDR3 is 15 residues long. The germline V gene has CDR1 SGHTA and CDR2 FQGNSA. The CDR3 sequence: CASSTGISGADTQYF. The DNA for the CDR3 is TGTGCCAGCAGCACTGGGATAAGCGGGGCAGATACGCAGTATTTT.

A few counts support this clone. The chain has TRBV7-2 and TRBJ1-5, with D uncertain. CDR1 is SGHTA, CDR2 FQGNSA, per germline. V was cut by 4 bases and J by 0 bases, with 10 bases left in between. CDR3 size: 15 residues. CDR3 coding DNA: TGTGCCAGCAGCTACCAGTTCAGTAGCAATCAGCCCCAGCATTTT. It translates to CASSYQFSSNQPQHF.

This chain links TRBV19 with TRBJ1-4, with 10 bases aligning to TRBD1. The CDR3 has 15 amino acids. Trimming at V came to 6 bases and at J to 7 bases, leaving 8 bases not matched to a gene. Germline CDR1 reads LNHDA; CDR2 reads SQIVND (reference sequence). In nucleotides, the CDR3 is TGTGCCAGTAGGGGGACAGGGGATCGGAGTGAAAAACTGTTTTTT. It encodes CASRGTGDRSEKLFF.

The V gene is TRBV7-9, the J gene TRBJ2-7; D not certain. The ends were cut back, 3 bases at V and 1 base at J, with 10 bases in the middle. The CDR3 spans 14 residues. The germline V gene has CDR1 SEHNR and CDR2 FQNEAQ (reference sequence). For the CDR3, the DNA is TGTGCCAGCAGCTTTCCCAGTCAATCCTACGAGCAGTACTTC. Translated, it gives CASSFPSQSYEQYF. Full variable domain (remainder filled in from reference TRBV7-9 and TRBJ2-7): DTGVSQNPRHKITKRGQNVTFRCDPISEHNRLYWYRQTLGQGPEFLTYFQNEAQLEKSRLLSDRFSAERPKGSFSTLEIQRTEQGDSAMYLCASSFPSQSYEQYFGPGTRLTVT.

CDR3 coding DNA: TGTGCCAGCAGTCACCCAGGAGGCACCTACGAGCAGTACTTC. Translated, it gives CASSHPGGTYEQYF. The rearrangement uses TRBV6-6 and TRBJ2-7; possible D gene TRBD2, 5 bases. Germline CDR1 MNHNY, CDR2 SVGAGI (reference sequence). CDR3 length equals 14 residues. V lost 5 bases and J 2 bases, leaving 13 bases between the germline ends.

This chain uses TRBV20-1 with TRBJ1-1, with D maybe TRBD1 (5 bases). Trimming removed 0 bases from V and 10 bases from J, with 9 bases in between. The germline V gene encodes CDR1 DFQATT and CDR2 SNEGSKA (reference sequence). The CDR3 extends over 11 amino acids. CDR3 in DNA: TGCAGTGCTAGAGATCAGAGGGGAGCTTTCTTT. Its protein is CSARDQRGAFF.

This chain connects TRBV11-3 to TRBJ2-2; the D is unclear. CDR1 SGHNT and CDR2 YENEEA come from the germline V gene. This CDR3 is built from 14 residues. V lost 3 bases, J lost 1 base, and 6 bases lay in between. DNA of the CDR3: TGTGCCAGCAGCTTTGGTGGGAACACCGGGGAGCTGTTTTTT. It translates to CASSFGGNTGELFF.

The genes are TRBV6-1 and TRBJ2-4; perhaps TRBD2 as D (7 bases). CDR1 and CDR2 from the germline V gene are MNHNS and SASEGT. The V gene lost 5 bases and the J gene lost 8 bases, with 19 bases spanning the gap. There are 15 residues in the CDR3. In DNA, the CDR3 is TGTGCCAGCAGTCGGGGGGCAGGATGGAAAGACATTCAGTACTTC. Translation: CASSRGAGWKDIQYF.